These 23 T cell receptor beta chains were sequenced from one sample in a study of blood T cell repertoires in COVID-19. TCRdb's table, derived via immunoSEQ multiplex PCR, lists solely in-frame clones and lacks some. The sample lists about 150,000 clones; around nine tenths were seen once. Sequenced material: peripheral blood. These receptors were collected from a man in his 60s with COVID-19, enrolled during active disease.

This clone was seen just once. V gene TRBV11-2 combines with J gene TRBJ1-6; maybe TRBD1 (6 bases). Looked up from germline, CDR1 is SGHAT and CDR2 is FQNNGV. V gave up 5 bases and J gave up 7 bases, with 15 bases separating them. The CDR3 consists of 15 residues. The CDR3 sequence is CASSPDSPGNSPLHF. The CDR3 DNA follows: TGTGCCAGCAGCCCGGACAGCCCTGGGAATTCACCCCTCCACTTT.

The V and J genes are TRBV6-5 and TRBJ1-2, with 8 bases matching TRBD1. The CDR3 length is 16 residues. The J segment lost 4 bases and the V segment lost 0 bases, leaving 7 bases of the junction unmatched. The V gene's germline CDR1 is MNHEY and CDR2 SVGAGI. CDR3 nucleotide sequence: TGTGCCAGCAGTTACTCGTCCCTCGGGACAGGCTATGGCTACACCTTC. Protein product: CASSYSSLGTGYGYTF.

The V gene is TRBV11-1, the J gene TRBJ2-5; D might be TRBD1 (5 bases). The CDR3 has 14 amino acids. V was pared by 7 bases and J by 0 bases, with 12 bases between. CDR1 SGHAT and CDR2 FQDESV come from the germline V gene (reference sequence). CDR3 coding DNA: TGTGCCAGCACCGCCCCCAGGGACCAAGAGACCCAGTACTTC. It encodes CASTAPRDQETQYF.

The genes are TRBV13 and TRBJ2-7, with D possibly TRBD1 on 6 matching bases. Germline lookup yields CDR1 PRHDT and CDR2 FYEKMQ (reference sequence). CDR3 length equals 16 residues. The V end was cut by 5 bases, the J end by 3 bases, with 20 bases between. The CDR3 region is CASSQQGWGLGYEQYF. CDR3 coding DNA: TGTGCCAGCAGCCAGCAGGGGTGGGGATTGGGCTACGAGCAGTACTTC.

The rearrangement uses TRBV10-2 and TRBJ2-3, with unresolved D. The V gene lost 6 bases and the J gene lost 4 bases, with 17 bases spanning the gap. Germline V lookup: CDR1 WSHSY, CDR2 SAAADI. The CDR3 loop spans 15 amino acids. CDR3 in amino acids: CASRADLRTSDTQYF. Here the CDR3 DNA reads TGCGCCAGCAGAGCCGACTTGCGAACCTCAGATACGCAGTATTTT.

The DNA for the CDR3 is TGTGCCAGCAGCGTGCAAGGGAGCTCCTACAATGAGCAGTTCTTC. Translated: CASSVQGSSYNEQFF. The chain recombines TRBV5-4 with TRBJ2-1; a possible D gene is TRBD2 (5 bases). The CDR3 sequence is 15 residues long. The germline V and J ends were trimmed by 4 bases and 0 bases, with 11 bases remaining between them. Germline-derived CDR1 and CDR2 are SGHNT and YYREEE (reference sequence).

This chain connects TRBV19 to TRBJ1-4; 10 bases line up with TRBD1. The J segment lost 6 bases and the V segment lost 5 bases, leaving 6 bases of the junction unmatched. The length of the CDR3 is 15 residues. Looked up from germline, CDR1 is LNHDA and CDR2 is SQIVND (reference sequence). The CDR3 region is CASSPDRGRDEKLFF. CDR3 bases: TGTGCCAGTAGTCCCGACAGGGGGCGGGATGAAAAACTGTTTTTT.

With respect to this clone: Mismatch with germline at one junction end may stem from a read error. The chain carries TRBV19 and TRBJ2-7, with 14 nucleotides matching TRBD2. In germline, CDR1 is LNHDA, CDR2 SQIVND (reference sequence). The CDR3 loop spans 17 amino acids. The CDR3 region has the DNA TGCGCCAGTAGTTCGGGGGGACTAGCGGGGGACTCCTACGAGCAGTACTTC. This codes for CASSSGGLAGDSYEQYF. Combining the CDR3 with reference TRBV19 and TRBJ2-7 gives the whole variable domain DGGITQSPKYLFRKEGQNVTLSCEQNLNHDAMYWYRQDPGQGLRLIYYSQIVNDFQKGDIAEGYSVSREKKESFPLTVTSAQKNPTAFYLCASSSGGLAGDSYEQYFGPGTRLTVT.

This clone was counted only a few times. The CDR3 loop is CASSQAGGTGGELFF. CDR3 nucleotide sequence: TGTGCCAGCAGTCAAGCGGGAGGCACTGGCGGGGAGCTGTTTTTT. The chain couples TRBV11-2 to TRBJ2-2, with 9 positions matching TRBD2. The CDR3 is 15 amino acids. Germline V gene data show CDR1 as SGHAT and CDR2 as FQNNGV. J lost 7 bases, V lost 6 bases, and 9 bases had no gene match.

The chain is built from TRBV25-1 and TRBJ1-2; no clear D. The CDR3 is made up of 14 amino acids. Germline V lookup: CDR1 MGHDK, CDR2 SYGVNS. V was cut by 1 base and J by 0 bases, with 6 bases left in between. The CDR3, as DNA: TGTGCCAGCAGTGAATCCAGGACTAACTATGGCTACACCTTC. Residues: CASSESRTNYGYTF.

The chain couples TRBV6-2 or TRBV6-3 to TRBJ2-7, with 10 bases that match TRBD2. J lost 3 bases, V lost 0 bases, and 8 bases had no gene match. The V gene's germline CDR1 is MNHEY and CDR2 SVGEGT. The CDR3 extends over 17 amino acids. The CDR3 loop reads CASSYSITSGIIYEQYF. The CDR3 DNA reads TGTGCCAGCAGTTACTCGATCACTAGCGGGATTATCTACGAGCAGTACTTC.

V and J are TRBV12-3 or TRBV12-4 and TRBJ1-2; D is undetermined. Trimming shortened V by 0 bases and J by 13 bases, and 12 bases separated the two germline ends. The CDR3 covers 12 residues. CDR3 sequence (DNA): TGTGCCAGCAGTTTAGCACAGAGTTCTTTCACCTTC. Translation: CASSLAQSSFTF.

The chain joins TRBV7-2 to TRBJ1-5, with 9 bases aligning to TRBD1. V dropped 5 bases and J dropped 3; count of bases not matched to a gene: 5. The CDR3 covers 15 residues. In germline, CDR1 is SGHTA, CDR2 FQGNSA. CDR3 bases: TGTGCCAGCAGCCTGACAGGGGGAACCAATCAGCCCCAGCATTTT. This translates into CASSLTGGTNQPQHF.

V is TRBV18 and J is TRBJ1-6; D possibly corresponds to TRBD1 (5 bases). Germline loops: CDR1 KGHSH, CDR2 LQKENI. V was clipped by 3 bases and J by 5 bases, with 8 bases between them. The CDR3 is 14 residues long. The CDR3 region is CASSPTANNSPLHF. The CDR3 coding sequence is TGTGCCAGCTCACCGACAGCGAATAATTCACCCCTCCACTTT.

This rearrangement joins TRBV24-1 to TRBJ2-2; 8 bases agree with TRBD1. The germline CDR1 and CDR2 sequences are KGHDR and SFDVKD. CDR3 length: 16 amino acids. V shed 0 bases and J 6 bases; nucleotides not matched to a gene: 5. The CDR3 here is CATSDLGQGAAGELFF. CDR3 in DNA: TGTGCCACCAGTGATTTGGGTCAGGGGGCCGCCGGGGAGCTGTTTTTT.

DNA of the CDR3: TGTGCCTCACAGGAGCGCTCTGGGGCCAACGTCCTGACTTTC. Translated, it gives CASQERSGANVLTF. The J gene is TRBJ2-6, the V gene TRBV7-2; TRBD1 is a possible D gene (5 bases). Trimming took off 11 bases at V and 0 bases at J, with 11 bases between the two ends. There are 14 residues in the CDR3. Germline lookup yields CDR1 SGHTA and CDR2 FQGNSA.

This clone has only a few counts. The chain carries TRBV18 and TRBJ1-1, with a possible D match to TRBD1 (5 bases). CDR3 length: 17 residues. Looked up from germline, CDR1 is KGHSH and CDR2 is LQKENI. Trimming stripped 2 bases from V and 7 bases from J, with 23 bases between. This CDR3 reads CASSPVMPTGGRIEAFF. The CDR3 DNA follows: TGTGCCAGCTCACCAGTTATGCCGACGGGGGGGAGGATTGAAGCTTTCTTT. Combining the CDR3 with reference TRBV18 and TRBJ1-1 gives the whole variable domain NAGVMQNPRHLVRRRGQEARLRCSPMKGHSHVYWYRQLPEEGLKFMVYLQKENIIDESGMPKERFSAEFPKEGPSILRIQQVVRGDSAAYFCASSPVMPTGGRIEAFFGQGTRLTVV.

The chain carries TRBV5-4 and TRBJ1-1; D gene uncertain. Germline V gives CDR1 SGHNT, CDR2 YYREEE (reference sequence). The CDR3 sequence is 15 residues long. Trimming removed 0 bases from V and 2 bases from J, with 11 bases in between. CDR3 nucleotide sequence: TGTGCCAGCAGCTTGGGGCAGGCTATCAACACTGAAGCTTTCTTT. It is translated as CASSLGQAINTEAFF.

This chain uses TRBV24-1 with TRBJ1-2; 7 bases line up with TRBD1. The CDR3 is 15 amino acids. V was clipped by 4 bases and J by 4 bases; unmatched bases: 8. CDR1 is KGHDR, CDR2 SFDVKD, per germline. CDR3 sequence: CATSETGDLSYGYTF. In nucleotides, the CDR3 is TGTGCCACCAGTGAAACAGGGGACCTCAGCTATGGCTACACCTTC.

The chain employs TRBV19 and TRBJ1-4; a weak D match, TRBD1 (6 bases). The CDR3 runs to 13 residues. V was trimmed by 5 bases and J by 12 bases, leaving 16 bases between them. Germline lookup yields CDR1 LNHDA and CDR2 SQIVND (reference sequence). The CDR3 nucleotides are TGTGCCAGTAGTCACCCACAGGGCCTCCAACTGTTTTTT. It specifies CASSHPQGLQLFF.

V usage is TRBV6-1 and J usage is TRBJ1-1; 11 bases line up with TRBD1. CDR1 is MNHNS and CDR2 is SASEGT in the germline V gene. V lost 4 bases and J lost 0; bases outside the gene matches: 10. This CDR3 is built from 18 residues. CDR3 amino acids: CASSGDRGSRPMNTEAFF. Written as DNA, the CDR3 is TGTGCCAGCAGTGGGGACAGGGGGTCGCGACCAATGAACACTGAAGCTTTCTTT.

The count of this clone is one. This chain connects TRBV12-2 to TRBJ1-5; the table's TRBD1 call for D was not verified on the DNA. TRBV12-2 is described as a pseudogene. This CDR3 is built from 17 residues. The CDR3 loop reads CASRRTHLQGLNQPQHF. The DNA of the CDR3 is TGTGCAAGTCGCCGTACTCACCTACAGGGCCTCAATCAGCCCCAGCATTTT.

Concerning this clone itself: The sample has other DNA sequences that encode this CDR3 too. The chain employs TRBV7-9 and TRBJ1-1; D gene ambiguous. The CDR3 has 11 residues. Germline V gene lookup returns CDR1 SEHNR and CDR2 FQNEAQ (reference sequence). V shed 2 bases and J shed 8 bases, with 6 bases lying between them. DNA for the CDR3: TGTGCCAGCAGCTTACTGACAGAAGCTTTCTTT. Encoded protein: CASSLLTEAFF. Looking up the rest from reference TRBV7-9 and TRBJ1-1 gives the full variable domain: DTGVSQNPRHKITKRGQNVTFRCDPISEHNRLYWYRQTLGQGPEFLTYFQNEAQLEKSRLLSDRFSAERPKGSFSTLEIQRTEQGDSAMYLCASSLLTEAFFGQGTRLTVV.